The 14 T cell receptor beta chains in this list originate from one sample, sequenced in a study of blood T cell repertoires in COVID-19. The data were produced by immunoSEQ multiplex PCR, yet TCRdb's version contains in-frame clones alone and is incomplete. The table shows fewer than 150,000 clones, with about four fifths occurring only once. Sequences were obtained from peripheral blood. The receptors here all came from a human donor in a cohort sampled during active COVID-19.

The chain employs TRBV5-5 and TRBJ1-1; TRBD1 is a possible D gene (6 bases). V was shortened by 6 bases and J by 1 base, with 16 bases between the two germline ends. CDR1 SGHKS and CDR2 YYEKEE come from the germline V gene (reference sequence). The CDR3 spans 15 residues. The CDR3 protein is CASKRDPGQNTEAFF. CDR3 sequence (DNA): TGTGCCAGCAAGAGAGACCCGGGACAGAACACTGAAGCTTTCTTT.

The chain uses TRBV2 and TRBJ1-5; 7 bases fit TRBD1. Germline assignment: CDR1 SNHLY and CDR2 FYNNEI. CDR3 length: 14 residues. V lost 5 bases and J lost 6; bases outside the gene matches: 7. The CDR3 DNA reads TGTGCCAGCAGTCAGACAGGGAAAGGTCAGCCCCAGCATTTT. As protein: CASSQTGKGQPQHF.

J is TRBJ2-7 and V is TRBV24-1, with D unresolved. V dropped 5 bases and J dropped 5 bases, with 12 bases sitting between them. This CDR3 has 13 residues. CDR1 KGHDR and CDR2 SFDVKD come from the germline V gene. In DNA, the CDR3 is TGTGCCACCAGTGCCCCTCCGGCGGACGAGCAGTACTTC. Its protein is CATSAPPADEQYF.

The V call is TRBV3-1 (or the pseudogene TRBV3-2), the J call TRBJ1-1; unclear D gene. This CDR3 region has 15 residues. Germline V lookup: CDR1 LGHDT, CDR2 YNNKEL (reference sequence). V dropped 4 bases and J dropped 1 base, with 13 bases sitting between them. As DNA, the CDR3 is TGTGCCAGCAGCCCCCGGGGATGGGCGAACACTGAAGCTTTCTTT. Its protein is CASSPRGWANTEAFF.

This clone was observed a handful of times. The chain uses TRBV6-1 and TRBJ1-2; possibly TRBD1 for D (6 bases). This CDR3 region has 10 residues. The V end lost 3 bases, the J end lost 14 bases, and 10 bases lay between the germline ends. The germline V gene has CDR1 MNHNS and CDR2 SASEGT. CDR3 residues: CASSEGHPTF. The CDR3 DNA reads as TGTGCCAGCAGTGAGGGACATCCGACCTTC.

The chain links TRBV6-4 to TRBJ2-2; D uncertain. CDR1 MRHNA and CDR2 SNTAGT come from the germline V gene. The CDR3 has 13 residues. V was clipped by 6 bases and J by 4 bases, with 9 bases between them. The CDR3 reads CASRQVGTGELFF. CDR3 in DNA: TGTGCCAGCAGGCAGGTTGGCACCGGGGAGCTGTTTTTT.

J is TRBJ1-1 and V is TRBV6-5; weak D call: TRBD1 (5 bases). Per the germline V gene, CDR1 is MNHEY and CDR2 is SVGAGI. The germline V and J ends were trimmed by 2 bases and 11 bases, with 18 bases remaining between them. The CDR3 is 14 amino acids. CDR3 DNA sequence: TGTGCCAGCAGTTACGGACACCAAGGGGTTGCGGCTTTCTTT. This sequence encodes CASSYGHQGVAAFF.

This chain links TRBV5-4 with TRBJ2-1; D is possibly TRBD1 (6 bases). The V end was cut by 5 bases, the J end by 9 bases, with 15 bases between. Germline V gene data show CDR1 as SGHNT and CDR2 as YYREEE (reference sequence). This CDR3 contains 13 residues. CDR3 bases: TGTGCCAGCAGTTGGGGGCCCAGGGGTGAGCAGTTCTTC. This gives the protein CASSWGPRGEQFF.

V gene TRBV6-5 combines with J gene TRBJ1-2; 10 positions match TRBD1. Germline trimming cut 9 bases from V and 2 bases from J; bases unmatched to any gene: 3. The CDR3 has 13 residues. Germline CDR1 reads MNHEY; CDR2 reads SVGAGI. The CDR3, as DNA: TGTGCCAGTGGGACAGGGGAAAACTATGGCTACACCTTC. Translated, it gives CASGTGENYGYTF.

The chain uses TRBV28 and TRBJ2-3; 9 positions match TRBD2. The CDR3 runs to 17 residues. J was trimmed by 0 bases and V by 7 bases; bases with no gene match: 11. Germline V lookup: CDR1 MDHEN, CDR2 SYDVKM. CDR3 sequence (DNA): TGTGCCAGCACCTTGGGCATAGCGGGGGCTAGCACAGATACGCAGTATTTT. As protein: CASTLGIAGASTDTQYF.

V and J are TRBV7-9 and TRBJ1-2; 10 nucleotides agree with TRBD1. The trim removed 1 base at V and 4 bases at J, leaving 3 bases unmatched. The CDR3 sequence is 15 residues long. Germline V CDR1 and CDR2: SEHNR, FQNEAQ (reference sequence). CDR3 amino acids: CASSLVGQGTYGYTF. The CDR3, as DNA: TGTGCCAGCAGCTTAGTGGGACAGGGGACCTATGGCTACACCTTC.

The genes are TRBV27 and TRBJ1-2; D gene unclear. The germline V gene encodes CDR1 MNHEY and CDR2 SMNVEV (reference sequence). CDR3 length: 13 residues. Trimming stripped 2 bases from V and 4 bases from J, with 8 bases between. Here the CDR3 DNA reads TGTGCCAGCAGTTTAGGCGGATTCTATGGCTACACCTTC. It translates to CASSLGGFYGYTF.

V and J are TRBV6-1 and TRBJ1-6; D not certain. The germline V and J ends were trimmed by 2 bases and 11 bases, with 13 bases remaining between them. The CDR3 is 14 residues long. CDR1 is MNHNS and CDR2 is SASEGT in the germline V gene. The CDR3 DNA reads TGTGCCAGCAGTGAACGGGGAGACGGGACACCCCTCCACTTT. This gives the protein CASSERGDGTPLHF.

The rearrangement uses TRBV12-3 or TRBV12-4 and TRBJ1-5; no clear D. Trimming pared 3 bases from V and 4 bases from J, leaving 7 bases between. CDR3 length equals 13 residues. The CDR3 DNA reads TGTGCCAGCAGTTTGGGCAGTAATCAGCCCCAGCATTTT. Translated, it gives CASSLGSNQPQHF.